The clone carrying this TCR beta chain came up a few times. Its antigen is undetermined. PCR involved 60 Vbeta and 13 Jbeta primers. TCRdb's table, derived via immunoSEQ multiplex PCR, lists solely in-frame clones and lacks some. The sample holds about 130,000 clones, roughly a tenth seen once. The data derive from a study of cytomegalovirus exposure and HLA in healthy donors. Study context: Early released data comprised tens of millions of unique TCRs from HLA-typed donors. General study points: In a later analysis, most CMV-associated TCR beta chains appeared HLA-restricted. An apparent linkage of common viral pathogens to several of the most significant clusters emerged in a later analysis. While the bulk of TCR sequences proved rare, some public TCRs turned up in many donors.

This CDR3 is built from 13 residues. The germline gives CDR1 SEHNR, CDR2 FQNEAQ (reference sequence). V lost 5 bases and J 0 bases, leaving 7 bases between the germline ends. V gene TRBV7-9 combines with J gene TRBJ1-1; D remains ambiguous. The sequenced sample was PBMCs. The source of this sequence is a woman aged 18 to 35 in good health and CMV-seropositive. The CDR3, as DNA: TGTGCCAGCAGCATCTACGTGAACACTGAAGCTTTCTTT. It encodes CASSIYVNTEAFF. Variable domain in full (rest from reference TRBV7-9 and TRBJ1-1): DTGVSQNPRHKITKRGQNVTFRCDPISEHNRLYWYRQTLGQGPEFLTYFQNEAQLEKSRLLSDRFSAERPKGSFSTLEIQRTEQGDSAMYLCASSIYVNTEAFFGQGTRLTVV.